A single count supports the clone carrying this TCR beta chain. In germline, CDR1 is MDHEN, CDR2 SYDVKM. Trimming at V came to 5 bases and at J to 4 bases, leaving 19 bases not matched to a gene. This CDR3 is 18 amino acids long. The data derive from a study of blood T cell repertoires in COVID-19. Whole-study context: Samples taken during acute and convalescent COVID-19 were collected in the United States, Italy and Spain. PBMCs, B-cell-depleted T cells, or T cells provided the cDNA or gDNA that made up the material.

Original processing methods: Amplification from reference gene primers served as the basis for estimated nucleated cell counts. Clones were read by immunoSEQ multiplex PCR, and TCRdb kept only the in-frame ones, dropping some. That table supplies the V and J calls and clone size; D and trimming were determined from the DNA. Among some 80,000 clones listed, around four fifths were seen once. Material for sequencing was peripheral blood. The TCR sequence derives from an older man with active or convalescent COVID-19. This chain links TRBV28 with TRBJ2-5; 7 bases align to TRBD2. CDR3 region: CASSPATQAGRGGETQYF. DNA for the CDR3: TGTGCCAGCAGTCCCGCGACCCAGGCAGGGAGGGGCGGAGAGACCCAGTACTTC.